This T cell receptor beta chain appears in the sequencing data of a study of T cells in Graves' hyperthyroidism and ophthalmopathy. Amplification yielded TCR beta CDR3 regions, with RNA transcripts as the source. Initially, a first-round RT-PCR of the TCR CDR3 employed the HTBI primer set. TCRdb analysed the multiplex PCR reads with MiXCR anew, one entry per CDR3 protein. The data hold about 250,000 distinct CDR3 sequences, with approximately 25% observed a single time. V lost 7 bases to trimming and J lost 4 bases, with 17 bases between them. In germline, CDR1 is MNHNS, CDR2 SASEGT. This CDR3 is built from 14 residues.

The gene calls are TRBV6-1 and TRBJ2-7, with TRBD1 as a possible D gene (5 bases). The sequenced sample was blood. This TCR was sampled from a woman aged 40-49 years with Graves' ophthalmopathy. In DNA form, the CDR3 reads TGTGCCAGCAAGGTAGTGCCGAAGGGGTACGAGCAGTACTTC. It codes for CASKVVPKGYEQYF.